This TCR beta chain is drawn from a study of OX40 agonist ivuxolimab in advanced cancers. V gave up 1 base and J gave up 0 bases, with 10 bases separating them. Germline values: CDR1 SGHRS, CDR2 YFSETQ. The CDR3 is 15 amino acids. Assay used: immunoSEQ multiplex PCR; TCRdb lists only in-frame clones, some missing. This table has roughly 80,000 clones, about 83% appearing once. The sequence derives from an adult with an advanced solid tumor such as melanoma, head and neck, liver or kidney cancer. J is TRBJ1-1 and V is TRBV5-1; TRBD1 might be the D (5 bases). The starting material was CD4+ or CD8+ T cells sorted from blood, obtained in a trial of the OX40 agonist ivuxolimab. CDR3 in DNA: TGCGCCAGCAGCTTGCGATCAGGGATGAACACTGAAGCTTTCTTT. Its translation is CASSLRSGMNTEAFF.